These T cell receptor beta chains were read from a single sample in a study of control samples from healthy donors and cancer patients. Profiled with immunoSEQ multiplex PCR; TCRdb holds only in-frame clones, not every one. The table has some 64,000 clones, roughly 86% seen once. Sequencing was done on a sample of PBMCs. Source of these receptors: a woman in her 50s with head and neck cancer. CDR3s include the opening cysteine and the closing phenylalanine or tryptophan. D genes are given only for firm matches. Expanded clones get a size class; other rows say once, few or many, or leave the size out.

v_gene: TRBV5-8; d_gene: TRBD1; abundance: -; j_gene: TRBJ1-4; len: 14; CDR3nt: TGTGCCAGCAGCACCGGACAGGGAGGTGAAAAACTGTTTTTT; CDR3aa: CASSTGQGGEKLFF
v_gene: TRBV5-1; d_gene: TRBD1; abundance: once; j_gene: TRBJ1-6; len: 17; CDR3nt: TGCGCCAGCAGCTTGGACCTTCTTGGGACAGTAAATTCACCCCTCCACTTT; CDR3aa: CASSLDLLGTVNSPLHF
v_gene: TRBV29-1; d_gene: TRBD2; abundance: -; j_gene: TRBJ2-2; len: 15; CDR3nt: TGCAGCGTAAATAGCGGGGGGGCGGTTGCCGGGGAGCTGTTTTTT; CDR3aa: CSVNSGGAVAGELFF
v_gene: TRBV7-8; d_gene: TRBD2; abundance: -; j_gene: TRBJ2-1; len: 17; CDR3nt: TGTGCCAGCAGCCTTAGCGGGGGGCTAAGCTCCTACAATGAGCAGTTCTTC; CDR3aa: CASSLSGGLSSYNEQFF
v_gene: TRBV7-9; d_gene: -; abundance: -; j_gene: TRBJ1-1; len: 14; CDR3nt: TGTGCCAGCAGCAGACCCAGGGTAGAGACTGAAGCTTTCTTT; CDR3aa: CASSRPRVETEAFF
v_gene: TRBV12-3/TRBV12-4; d_gene: -; abundance: -; j_gene: TRBJ1-1; len: 13; CDR3nt: TGTGCCAGCAGTTTAGCGTTAGGCAGGCGGGCTTTCTTT; CDR3aa: CASSLALGRRAFF
v_gene: TRBV5-8; d_gene: -; abundance: -; j_gene: TRBJ1-3; len: 16; CDR3nt: TGTGCCAGCAGCTTGGACGTAAGCAGCTCTGGAAACACCATATATTTT; CDR3aa: CASSLDVSSSGNTIYF
v_gene: TRBV19; d_gene: -; abundance: -; j_gene: TRBJ1-4; len: 14; CDR3nt: TGTGCCAGTAAGGGATCCGGGGAAAATGAAAAACTGTTTTTT; CDR3aa: CASKGSGENEKLFF
v_gene: TRBV6-2/TRBV6-3; d_gene: -; abundance: -; j_gene: TRBJ2-1; len: 16; CDR3nt: TGTGCCAGCAGTTGGGACACAAGGAGCTCCTACAATGAGCAGTTCTTC; CDR3aa: CASSWDTRSSYNEQFF
v_gene: TRBV30; d_gene: TRBD1; abundance: -; j_gene: TRBJ1-2; len: 16; CDR3nt: TGTGCCTGGAGTCCCCTGGGGACAGGGTGGAACTATGGCTACACCTTC; CDR3aa: CAWSPLGTGWNYGYTF
v_gene: TRBV6-6; d_gene: -; abundance: medium-sized; j_gene: TRBJ1-1; len: 14; CDR3nt: TGTGCCAGCAGTTATCTGACAGGGAACACTGAAGCTTTCTTT; CDR3aa: CASSYLTGNTEAFF
v_gene: TRBV2; d_gene: TRBD1; abundance: once; j_gene: TRBJ1-6; len: 14; CDR3nt: TGTGCCAGCACCCGGACAGGCGATAATTCACCCCTCCACTTT; CDR3aa: CASTRTGDNSPLHF
v_gene: TRBV7-9; d_gene: -; abundance: -; j_gene: TRBJ1-1; len: 14; CDR3nt: TGTGCCAGCAGCTTAGTACAAAGGGAAACTGAAGCTTTCTTT; CDR3aa: CASSLVQRETEAFF
v_gene: TRBV5-4; d_gene: -; abundance: -; j_gene: TRBJ2-2; len: 15; CDR3nt: TGTGCCAGCAGCCCCGGGTCGGGGAACACCGGGGAGCTGTTTTTT; CDR3aa: CASSPGSGNTGELFF
v_gene: TRBV28; d_gene: -; abundance: -; j_gene: TRBJ1-6; len: 15; CDR3nt: TGTGCCAGCAGCCCCGGGGCAGAGGGACGTTCACCCCTCCACTTT; CDR3aa: CASSPGAEGRSPLHF
v_gene: TRBV6-4; d_gene: -; abundance: few; j_gene: TRBJ2-1; len: 15; CDR3nt: TGTGCCAGCAGCCCCGGGATAGGGGACCACAATGAGCAGTTCTTC; CDR3aa: CASSPGIGDHNEQFF
v_gene: TRBV3-1/TRBV3-2; d_gene: -; abundance: once; j_gene: TRBJ1-5; len: 14; CDR3nt: TGTGCCAGCAGCCAAGGCAGCCAGAATCAGCCCCAGCATTTT; CDR3aa: CASSQGSQNQPQHF
v_gene: TRBV18; d_gene: TRBD1; abundance: -; j_gene: TRBJ1-3; len: 18; CDR3nt: TGTGCCAGCTCACCATTTACTCCGACAGGGGACTCTGGAAACACCATATATTTT; CDR3aa: CASSPFTPTGDSGNTIYF
v_gene: TRBV30; d_gene: TRBD1; abundance: -; j_gene: TRBJ2-7; len: 11; CDR3nt: TGTGCCTCGGGACAGCCCTACGAGCAGTACTTC; CDR3aa: CASGQPYEQYF
v_gene: TRBV6-4; d_gene: -; abundance: -; j_gene: TRBJ1-2; len: 14; CDR3nt: TGTGCCAGCAGTGTCACCGCCGGGACGGGGGGCTACACCTTC; CDR3aa: CASSVTAGTGGYTF
v_gene: TRBV13; d_gene: -; abundance: -; j_gene: TRBJ2-1; len: 16; CDR3nt: TGTGCCAGCAGCTTAAGACTCGGTGGACGTGGCGGTGAGCAGTTCTTC; CDR3aa: CASSLRLGGRGGEQFF
v_gene: TRBV19; d_gene: -; abundance: -; j_gene: TRBJ2-7; len: 14; CDR3nt: TGTGCCAGTAGTATATCAGGACAACCCTACGAGCAGTACTTC; CDR3aa: CASSISGQPYEQYF
v_gene: TRBV5-1; d_gene: TRBD1; abundance: -; j_gene: TRBJ2-5; len: 13; CDR3nt: TGCGCCAGCAGCGAGGGGGCGGGAGAGACCCAGTACTTC; CDR3aa: CASSEGAGETQYF
v_gene: TRBV12-3/TRBV12-4; d_gene: TRBD1; abundance: -; j_gene: TRBJ1-2; len: 13; CDR3nt: TGTGCCAGCAGTGACAGGGCTAACTATGGCTACACCTTC; CDR3aa: CASSDRANYGYTF
v_gene: TRBV5-1; d_gene: -; abundance: -; j_gene: TRBJ2-7; len: 15; CDR3nt: TGCGCCAGCAGCCTGATGACGGTAACGCAGGACGAGCAGTACTTC; CDR3aa: CASSLMTVTQDEQYF
v_gene: TRBV3-1/TRBV3-2; d_gene: TRBD1; abundance: -; j_gene: TRBJ1-2; len: 13; CDR3nt: TGTGCCAGCACTCTGGGACAGAACTATGGCTACACCTTC; CDR3aa: CASTLGQNYGYTF
v_gene: TRBV3-1/TRBV3-2; d_gene: -; abundance: -; j_gene: TRBJ2-5; len: 15; CDR3nt: TGTGCCTCCGCCCTGGGGTCACACCCGCAAGAGACCCAGTACTTC; CDR3aa: CASALGSHPQETQYF
v_gene: TRBV5-6; d_gene: TRBD1; abundance: -; j_gene: TRBJ2-3; len: 16; CDR3nt: TGTGCCAGCAGCGTGACCGGGACAGGGTATACAGATACGCAGTATTTT; CDR3aa: CASSVTGTGYTDTQYF
v_gene: TRBV29-1; d_gene: -; abundance: -; j_gene: TRBJ2-2; len: 16; CDR3nt: TGCAGCGTTGGACATACCAGTACAGGGAACACCGGGGAGCTGTTTTTT; CDR3aa: CSVGHTSTGNTGELFF
v_gene: TRBV2; d_gene: -; abundance: -; j_gene: TRBJ1-4; len: 13; CDR3nt: TGTGCCAGCCGGGGGCAGGGTAATGAAAAACTGTTTTTT; CDR3aa: CASRGQGNEKLFF
v_gene: TRBV6-5; d_gene: -; abundance: once; j_gene: TRBJ1-3; len: 14; CDR3nt: TGTGCCAGCCTACGAACGTTGTCTGGAAACACCATATATTTT; CDR3aa: CASLRTLSGNTIYF
v_gene: TRBV6-5; d_gene: -; abundance: -; j_gene: TRBJ1-3; len: 14; CDR3nt: TGTGCCAGCAGTACCGGACAACATTCCGATTCCATATATTTT; CDR3aa: CASSTGQHSDSIYF
v_gene: TRBV4-1; d_gene: -; abundance: -; j_gene: TRBJ1-3; len: 14; CDR3nt: TGCGCCAGCAGCCAGCAGGGTGGTGGAAACACCATATATTTT; CDR3aa: CASSQQGGGNTIYF
v_gene: TRBV28; d_gene: -; abundance: few; j_gene: TRBJ2-5; len: 14; CDR3nt: TGTGCCAGCAGTCCCTCGGAGGGCCAAGAGACCCAGTACTTC; CDR3aa: CASSPSEGQETQYF
v_gene: TRBV19; d_gene: TRBD2; abundance: -; j_gene: TRBJ2-4; len: 17; CDR3nt: TGTGCCAGTAGTCACCGACTAGCGGGGTCCGCCAAAAACATTCAGTACTTC; CDR3aa: CASSHRLAGSAKNIQYF
v_gene: TRBV2; d_gene: TRBD1; abundance: -; j_gene: TRBJ2-1; len: 16; CDR3nt: TGTGCCAGCCTCCGGGACAGGGTCAGCTCATACAATGAGCAGTTCTTC; CDR3aa: CASLRDRVSSYNEQFF
v_gene: TRBV5-1; d_gene: TRBD1; abundance: -; j_gene: TRBJ1-1; len: 17; CDR3nt: TGCGCCAGCAGCTTGGTACCGGGACAGGTTATGGGCACTGAAGCTTTCTTT; CDR3aa: CASSLVPGQVMGTEAFF
v_gene: TRBV28; d_gene: -; abundance: -; j_gene: TRBJ1-2; len: 14; CDR3nt: TGTGCCAGCAGTTTAGGCCGATCCTTCTATGGCTACACCTTC; CDR3aa: CASSLGRSFYGYTF
v_gene: TRBV21-1; d_gene: -; abundance: -; j_gene: TRBJ2-1; len: 12; CDR3nt: TGTGCCAGCAGCTCGACCTGTAATGAGCAGTTCTTC; CDR3aa: CASSSTCNEQFF
v_gene: TRBV28; d_gene: TRBD1; abundance: once; j_gene: TRBJ2-7; len: 16; CDR3nt: TGTGCCAGCCAAAGACGACTGACAGGGTTCTCCTACGAGCAGTACTTC; CDR3aa: CASQRRLTGFSYEQYF
v_gene: TRBV15; d_gene: -; abundance: -; j_gene: TRBJ2-1; len: 15; CDR3nt: TGTGCCACCAGCAGAGAAGGTGGGAAGTCTGTGGAGCAGTTCTTC; CDR3aa: CATSREGGKSVEQFF
v_gene: TRBV27; d_gene: TRBD1; abundance: -; j_gene: TRBJ1-1; len: 17; CDR3nt: TGTGCCAGCAGTTTATCGGAGGGGGACAGCCCGCGGGGTGAAGCTTTCTTT; CDR3aa: CASSLSEGDSPRGEAFF
v_gene: TRBV6-5; d_gene: -; abundance: -; j_gene: TRBJ1-1; len: 14; CDR3nt: TGTGCCAGCATGGTCGGAATCATGAACACTGAAGCTTTCTTT; CDR3aa: CASMVGIMNTEAFF
v_gene: TRBV4-1; d_gene: -; abundance: few; j_gene: TRBJ1-2; len: 16; CDR3nt: TGCGCCAGCAGCCCCCAAAACGGGGGCTTCAACTATGGCTACACCTTC; CDR3aa: CASSPQNGGFNYGYTF
v_gene: TRBV3-1/TRBV3-2; d_gene: -; abundance: -; j_gene: TRBJ1-4; len: 16; CDR3nt: TGTGCCAGCAGCCAAGGGGTTCGGGCAACTAATGAAAAACTGTTTTTT; CDR3aa: CASSQGVRATNEKLFF
v_gene: TRBV6-2/TRBV6-3; d_gene: TRBD2; abundance: -; j_gene: TRBJ2-2; len: 18; CDR3nt: TGTGCCAGCAGTTCCGCCTTTTTAGCGGGGGGGCACACCGGGGAGCTGTTTTTT; CDR3aa: CASSSAFLAGGHTGELFF
v_gene: TRBV5-4; d_gene: TRBD1; abundance: -; j_gene: TRBJ2-7; len: 13; CDR3nt: TGTGCCAGCAGCACAGGGGGCCAGTACGAGCAGTACTTC; CDR3aa: CASSTGGQYEQYF
v_gene: TRBV9; d_gene: TRBD2; abundance: -; j_gene: TRBJ2-1; len: 16; CDR3nt: TGTGCCAGCAGCGTAGCAGGAGCGGGGGGGCCAGGCGAGCAGTTCTTC; CDR3aa: CASSVAGAGGPGEQFF
v_gene: TRBV7-3; d_gene: -; abundance: -; j_gene: TRBJ1-2; len: 13; CDR3nt: TGTGCCAGCAGCTTAACAGGGGACTATGGCTACACCTTC; CDR3aa: CASSLTGDYGYTF
v_gene: TRBV5-1; d_gene: -; abundance: -; j_gene: TRBJ1-2; len: 13; CDR3nt: TGCGCCAGCAGCTCAGACGGAGCCTATGGCTACACCTTC; CDR3aa: CASSSDGAYGYTF
v_gene: TRBV2; d_gene: -; abundance: -; j_gene: TRBJ1-1; len: 11; CDR3nt: TGTGCCAGCAGCCTGGGAGTTGAAGCTTTCTTT; CDR3aa: CASSLGVEAFF
v_gene: TRBV28; d_gene: TRBD1; abundance: -; j_gene: TRBJ1-3; len: 15; CDR3nt: TGTGCCAGCAGTCCTTCAGGGGGCTCCGGAAACACCATATATTTT; CDR3aa: CASSPSGGSGNTIYF
v_gene: TRBV4-2; d_gene: -; abundance: -; j_gene: TRBJ1-2; len: 12; CDR3nt: TGTGCCAGCAGCCTGGGTGGGGGCAGGGCGGCCTTC; CDR3aa: CASSLGGGRAAF